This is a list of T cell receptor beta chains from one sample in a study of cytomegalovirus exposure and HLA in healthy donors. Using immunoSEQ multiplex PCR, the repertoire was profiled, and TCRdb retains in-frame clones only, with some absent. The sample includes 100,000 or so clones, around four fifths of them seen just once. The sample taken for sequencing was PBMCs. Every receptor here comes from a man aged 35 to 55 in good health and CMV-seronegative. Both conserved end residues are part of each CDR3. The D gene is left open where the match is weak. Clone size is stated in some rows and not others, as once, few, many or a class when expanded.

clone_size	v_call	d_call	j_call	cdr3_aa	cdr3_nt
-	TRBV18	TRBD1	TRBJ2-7	CASSAGTGGSYEQYF	TGTGCCAGCTCCGCCGGGACAGGGGGCTCCTACGAGCAGTACTTC
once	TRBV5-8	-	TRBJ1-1	CASSPLTDPGGEAFF	TGTGCCAGCAGCCCCCTTACCGATCCGGGGGGTGAAGCTTTCTTT
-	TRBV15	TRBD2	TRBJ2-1	CATSSTLGASGGQRSNEQFF	TGTGCCACCAGCAGCACCTTAGGGGCTAGCGGGGGGCAGAGATCCAATGAGCAGTTCTTC
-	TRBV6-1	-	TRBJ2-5	CASSEQGRGFGTQYF	TGTGCCAGCAGCGAACAGGGACGGGGGTTTGGGACCCAGTACTTC
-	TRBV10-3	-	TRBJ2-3	CAISEPIGGSDTQYF	TGTGCCATCAGTGAGCCGATAGGGGGTTCAGATACGCAGTATTTT
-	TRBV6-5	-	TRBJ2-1	CASTPFWGDEQFF	TGTGCCAGCACTCCCTTTTGGGGGGATGAGCAGTTCTTC
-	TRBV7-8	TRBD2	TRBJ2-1	CASSWGTSGGKWSYNEQFF	TGTGCCAGCAGCTGGGGGACTAGCGGGGGAAAATGGTCCTACAATGAGCAGTTCTTC
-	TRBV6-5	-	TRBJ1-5	CASSSTGRGNQPQHF	TGTGCCAGCAGTTCCACAGGGAGAGGCAATCAGCCCCAGCATTTT
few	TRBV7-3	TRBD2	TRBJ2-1	CASSPGLAGGPKSSYNEQFF	TGTGCCAGCAGCCCCGGACTAGCGGGGGGTCCTAAGAGCTCCTACAATGAGCAGTTCTTC
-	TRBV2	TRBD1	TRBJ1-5	CASSDDRGANQPQHF	TGTGCCAGCAGTGATGACAGGGGGGCGAATCAGCCCCAGCATTTT
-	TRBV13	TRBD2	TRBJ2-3	CASSSLATSGGGGADTQYF	TGTGCCAGCAGCTCCCTCGCGACTAGCGGGGGGGGAGGGGCAGATACGCAGTATTTT
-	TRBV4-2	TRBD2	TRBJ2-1	CASSQDGGGFGNNEQFF	TGTGCCAGCAGCCAAGACGGGGGGGGGTTTGGGAACAATGAGCAGTTCTTC
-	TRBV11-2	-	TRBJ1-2	CASSARQDRDYGYTF	TGTGCCAGCAGCGCCCGACAGGATAGGGACTATGGCTACACCTTC
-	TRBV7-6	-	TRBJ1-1	CASSLGARGNTEAFF	TGTGCCAGCAGCTTAGGGGCCAGGGGAAACACTGAAGCTTTCTTT
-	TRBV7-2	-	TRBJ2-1	CASSPRSSSYNEQFF	TGTGCCAGCAGCCCACGCTCCAGCTCCTACAATGAGCAGTTCTTC
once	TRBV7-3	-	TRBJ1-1	CASSFFPGVTEAFF	TGTGCCAGCAGCTTTTTCCCCGGAGTCACTGAAGCTTTCTTT
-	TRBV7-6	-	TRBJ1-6	CASSLTVGPLHF	TGTGCCAGCAGCCTCACCGTCGGACCCCTCCACTTT
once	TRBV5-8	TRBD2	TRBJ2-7	CASSRAGTSGASYEQYF	TGTGCCAGCAGCAGGGCCGGGACTAGCGGGGCCTCCTACGAGCAGTACTTC
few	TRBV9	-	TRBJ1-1	CASSALTGMNTEAFF	TGTGCCAGCAGCGCATTGACAGGTATGAACACTGAAGCTTTCTTT
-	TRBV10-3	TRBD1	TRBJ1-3	CAIREQGIGNTIYF	TGTGCCATCAGAGAACAGGGGATTGGAAACACCATATATTTT
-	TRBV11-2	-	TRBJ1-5	CASSLGEGYQPQHF	TGTGCCAGCAGCTTGGGGGAGGGGTACCAGCCCCAGCATTTT
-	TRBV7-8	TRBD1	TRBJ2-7	CASSIRDRGYEQYF	TGTGCCAGCAGCATTCGGGACAGGGGTTACGAGCAGTACTTC
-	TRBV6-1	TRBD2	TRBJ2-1	CAISKGLAGFNEQFF	TGTGCCATCTCCAAGGGACTAGCGGGGTTCAATGAGCAGTTCTTC
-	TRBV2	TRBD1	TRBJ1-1	CASRRDRPTNTEAFF	TGTGCCAGCAGAAGGGACAGGCCAACGAACACTGAAGCTTTCTTT
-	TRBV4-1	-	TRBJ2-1	CASSQVGGFYNEQFF	TGCGCCAGCAGCCAAGTTGGGGGGTTTTACAATGAGCAGTTCTTC
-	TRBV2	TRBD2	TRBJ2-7	CASSKGNSGGSWEQYF	TGTGCCAGCAGTAAAGGGAATAGCGGGGGCTCCTGGGAGCAGTACTTC
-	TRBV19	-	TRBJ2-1	CASSILGGRYNEQFF	TGTGCCAGTAGTATCCTCGGGGGTAGGTACAATGAGCAGTTCTTC
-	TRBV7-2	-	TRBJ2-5	CASSLGSASRETQYF	TGTGCCAGCAGCTTAGGATCCGCTAGCAGGGAGACCCAGTACTTC
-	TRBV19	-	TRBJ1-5	CASSIPRQGNQPQHF	TGTGCCAGTAGTATCCCCCGACAGGGCAATCAGCCCCAGCATTTT
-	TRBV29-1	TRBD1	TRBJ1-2	CSVELGQGGPVYGYTF	TGCAGCGTTGAACTGGGTCAGGGGGGCCCCGTCTATGGCTACACCTTC
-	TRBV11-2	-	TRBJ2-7	CASSFWRDETYEQYF	TGTGCCAGCAGCTTTTGGAGAGATGAGACCTACGAGCAGTACTTC
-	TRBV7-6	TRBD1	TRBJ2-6	CASSPRGTVPSGANVLTF	TGTGCCAGCAGCCCTAGGGGGACAGTGCCCTCTGGGGCCAACGTCCTGACTTTC
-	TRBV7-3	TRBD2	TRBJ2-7	CASSLARTSGGYEQYF	TGTGCCAGCAGCTTAGCACGGACTAGCGGGGGCTACGAGCAGTACTTC
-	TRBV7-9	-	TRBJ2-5	CASSLALETGIVLQETQYF	TGTGCCAGCAGCTTAGCGCTGGAAACAGGAATAGTACTCCAAGAGACCCAGTACTTC
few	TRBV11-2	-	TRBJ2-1	CASSLVNSGTPQFF	TGTGCCAGCAGCTTAGTAAACTCGGGAACCCCCCAGTTCTTC
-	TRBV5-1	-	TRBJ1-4	CASGRGSPGEKLFF	TGCGCCTCCGGCCGGGGGAGTCCGGGTGAAAAACTGTTTTTT
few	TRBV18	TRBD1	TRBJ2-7	CASSRRQGPTSYEQYF	TGTGCCAGCTCACGACGACAGGGGCCGACCTCCTACGAGCAGTACTTC
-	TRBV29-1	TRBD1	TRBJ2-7	CSAKTGAVSYEQYF	TGCAGCGCCAAAACAGGGGCCGTTTCCTACGAGCAGTACTTC
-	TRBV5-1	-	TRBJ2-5	CASREGGETQYF	TGCGCCAGCAGGGAAGGGGGAGAGACCCAGTACTTC
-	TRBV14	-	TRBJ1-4	CASSLGANKLFF	TGTGCCAGCAGCCTGGGGGCAAATAAACTGTTTTTT
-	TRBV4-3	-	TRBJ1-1	CASSQDWGEGAEAFF	TGCGCCAGCAGCCAAGATTGGGGGGAAGGCGCTGAAGCTTTCTTT